The text below deals with one T cell receptor (beta chain). Across fewer than 25 US areas, participants ranged in age from about 18 to 100 years. Self-reported history from a screening survey and questionnaire set each donor's cohort. Two consecutive negative NP/OP PCR tests, clearance, or resolved symptoms defined Cohort 3 recovery. The CDR3 is made up of 14 amino acids. Trimming at V came to 4 bases and at J to 4 bases, leaving 3 bases not matched to a gene. Germline V lookup: CDR1 SEHNR, CDR2 FQNEAQ (reference sequence). Sequencing was performed with immunoSEQ multiplex PCR; in TCRdb, only in-frame clones are kept and a portion is missing. The sample has a few hundred thousand clones; roughly 90% are singletons. The sample is drawn from a study of blood T cell repertoires in COVID-19. Study at large: The United States, Italy and Spain were the sources of the acute and convalescent COVID-19 samples.

Source material: PBMCs or T cells enriched from blood (not recorded which). The sequence was obtained from a woman aged 18-29 years who had recovered from COVID-19. The chain couples TRBV7-9 to TRBJ2-2; 7 bases agree with TRBD1. The CDR3 bases are TGTGCCAGCAGCTCTCACAGGGGCACCGGGGAGCTGTTTTTT. This gives the protein CASSSHRGTGELFF.